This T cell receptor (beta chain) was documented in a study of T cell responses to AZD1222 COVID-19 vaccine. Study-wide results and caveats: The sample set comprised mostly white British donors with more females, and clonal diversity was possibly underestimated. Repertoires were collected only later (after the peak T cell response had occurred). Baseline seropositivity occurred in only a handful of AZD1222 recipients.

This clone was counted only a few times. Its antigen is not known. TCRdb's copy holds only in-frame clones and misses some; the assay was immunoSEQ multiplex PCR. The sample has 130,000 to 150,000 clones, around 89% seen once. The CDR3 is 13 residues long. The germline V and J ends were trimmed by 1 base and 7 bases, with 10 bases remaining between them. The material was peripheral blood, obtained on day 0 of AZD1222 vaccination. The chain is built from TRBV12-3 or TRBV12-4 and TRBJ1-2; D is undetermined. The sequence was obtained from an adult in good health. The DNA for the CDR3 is TGTGCCAGCAGTTTAGTCGGGCCTGCTGGCTACACCTTC. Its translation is CASSLVGPAGYTF.